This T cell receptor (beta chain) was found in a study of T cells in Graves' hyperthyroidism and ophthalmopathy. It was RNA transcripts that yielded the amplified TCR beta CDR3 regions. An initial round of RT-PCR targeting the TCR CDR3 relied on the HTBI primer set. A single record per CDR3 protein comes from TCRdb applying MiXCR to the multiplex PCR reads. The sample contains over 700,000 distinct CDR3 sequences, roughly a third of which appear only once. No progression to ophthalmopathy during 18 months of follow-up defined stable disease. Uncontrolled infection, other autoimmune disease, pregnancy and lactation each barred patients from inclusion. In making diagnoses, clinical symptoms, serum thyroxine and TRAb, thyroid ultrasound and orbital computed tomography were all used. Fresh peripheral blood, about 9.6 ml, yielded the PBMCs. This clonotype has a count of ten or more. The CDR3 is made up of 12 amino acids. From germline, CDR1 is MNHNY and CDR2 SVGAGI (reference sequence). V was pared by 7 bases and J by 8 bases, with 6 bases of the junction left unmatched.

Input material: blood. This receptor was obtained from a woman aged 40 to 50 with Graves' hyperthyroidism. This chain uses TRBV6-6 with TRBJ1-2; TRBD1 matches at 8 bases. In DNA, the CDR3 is TGTGCCAGCACTACAGGGGGTACCGGCTACACCTTC. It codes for CASTTGGTGYTF.